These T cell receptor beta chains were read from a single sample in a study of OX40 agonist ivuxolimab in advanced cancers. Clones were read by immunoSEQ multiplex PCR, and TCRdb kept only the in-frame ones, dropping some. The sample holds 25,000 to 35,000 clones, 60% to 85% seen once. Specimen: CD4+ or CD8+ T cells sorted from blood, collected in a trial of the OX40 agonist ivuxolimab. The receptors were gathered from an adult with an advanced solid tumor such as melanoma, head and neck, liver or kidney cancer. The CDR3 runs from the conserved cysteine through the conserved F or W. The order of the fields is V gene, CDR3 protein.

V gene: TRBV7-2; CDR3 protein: CASSSAGRGYGYTF
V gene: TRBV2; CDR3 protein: CASRELEDTQYF
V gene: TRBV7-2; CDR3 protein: CASSLDWDYGYTF
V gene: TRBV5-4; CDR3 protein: CASSQDIGGIYEQYF
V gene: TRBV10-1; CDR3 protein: CASSDSGANTGELFF
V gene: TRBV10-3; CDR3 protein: CAISGREPNTEAFF
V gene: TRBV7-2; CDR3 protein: CAGDSQQAYEQYF
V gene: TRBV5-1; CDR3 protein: CASSSRTSGGSGEQFF
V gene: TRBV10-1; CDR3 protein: CASRVLGTQYF
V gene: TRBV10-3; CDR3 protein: CAISGQGGNQPQHF
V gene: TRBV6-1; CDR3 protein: CASSESKGTAGNTIYF
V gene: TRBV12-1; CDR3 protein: CASIHLGTPYEQYF
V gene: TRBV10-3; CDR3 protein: CAISDLTGSRKLFF
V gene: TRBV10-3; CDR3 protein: CAISESTGSKLFF
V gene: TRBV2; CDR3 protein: CASTPGAGVYGYTF
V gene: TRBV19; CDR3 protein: CASTSGQTSNQPQHF
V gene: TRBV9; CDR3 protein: CASSREGSLGNTIYF
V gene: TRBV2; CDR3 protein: CASSEPGQGNYNEQFF
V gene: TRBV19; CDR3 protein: CASSAYLSSGGNGDTQYF
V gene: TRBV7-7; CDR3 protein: CASSLAISGGYNEQFF
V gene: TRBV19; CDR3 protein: CASRAGTRLAGELFF
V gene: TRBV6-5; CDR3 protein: CASRGLAGYEQYF
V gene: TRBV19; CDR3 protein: CASSILAGGQETQYF
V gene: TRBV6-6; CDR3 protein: CASSLSGGAGYEQYF
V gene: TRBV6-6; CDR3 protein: CASSPRSGDPTDTQYF
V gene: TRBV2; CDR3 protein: CASSEVNTGELFF
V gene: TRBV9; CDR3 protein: CASAKDLRVNYGYTF